These T cell receptor beta chains were read from a single sample in a study of cytomegalovirus exposure and HLA in healthy donors. TCRdb's table, derived via immunoSEQ multiplex PCR, lists solely in-frame clones and lacks some. Among over 150,000 clones, roughly 75% were seen once, and the ten largest hold approximately 1.3%. The material sequenced was PBMCs. The receptors here all came from a man younger than 35 in good health and CMV-seronegative. Both conserved end residues are part of each CDR3. D genes are given only for firm matches. Clone sizes are given selectively: once, few, many, or a class where the clone is expanded.

V gene	clone size	D gene	J gene	CDR3 DNA	CDR3 protein
TRBV28	.	.	TRBJ2-7	TGTGCCAGCAGTCTAAGAAGCTCCTACGAGCAGTACTTC	CASSLRSSYEQYF
TRBV18	.	TRBD1	TRBJ1-3	TGTGCCAGCTCTCCCAACCGGGACAGCTCTGGAAACACCATATATTTT	CASSPNRDSSGNTIYF
TRBV5-6	.	.	TRBJ1-2	TGTGCCAGCAGTCTCCCCCCGACAGTTAACTATGGCTACACCTTC	CASSLPPTVNYGYTF
TRBV18	few	TRBD1	TRBJ1-1	TGTGCCAGCTCACCACCCGGGACAGGGAAGAACACTGAAGCTTTCTTT	CASSPPGTGKNTEAFF
TRBV5-1	.	TRBD1	TRBJ1-5	TGCGCCAGCAGCGAAGGGGGACAGGGGCATCAGCCCCAGCATTTT	CASSEGGQGHQPQHF
TRBV5-6	.	.	TRBJ1-5	TGTGCCAGCAGCCCAAGGGGGTACAATCAGCCCCAGCATTTT	CASSPRGYNQPQHF
TRBV4-3	.	.	TRBJ2-7	TGCGCCAGCAGCCAAGGAAGGAGGTCCTCCTACGAGCAGTACTTC	CASSQGRRSSYEQYF
TRBV6-4	.	.	TRBJ2-3	TGTGCCAGCAGCTCTACCTGGGACTCGGGGGATACGCAGTATTTT	CASSSTWDSGDTQYF
TRBV4-1	.	TRBD2	TRBJ2-7	TGCGCCAGCAGCTTCCGGGGCTCCCTCACTAGCGGGAGGGCCTACGAGCAGTACTTC	CASSFRGSLTSGRAYEQYF
TRBV27	.	.	TRBJ1-4	TGTGCCAGCAGTCCTATCGGGAGCGTGGGGGGGCTGTTTTTT	CASSPIGSVGGLFF
TRBV5-1	.	.	TRBJ2-7	TGCGCCAGCAGCCCCGGAGTTGCCTACGAGCAGTACTTC	CASSPGVAYEQYF
TRBV2	.	TRBD2	TRBJ2-1	TGTGCCAGCAGTCTTCGACTAGCGAAGTTCTACAATGAGCAGTTCTTC	CASSLRLAKFYNEQFF
TRBV27	.	TRBD2	TRBJ2-1	TGTGCCAGCAGTACCCCGGGACTAGCGGGAGACGTGGTTGAGCAGTTCTTC	CASSTPGLAGDVVEQFF
TRBV7-9	few	TRBD2	TRBJ2-1	TGTGCCAGCAGCTCAGTAGCGGGAGCGCACAATGAGCAGTTCTTC	CASSSVAGAHNEQFF
TRBV10-1	.	TRBD1	TRBJ2-5	TGCGCCAGCAGTGAAGGGTGGGACAGCTGGGGCCAAGAGACCCAGTACTTC	CASSEGWDSWGQETQYF
TRBV6-5	.	TRBD2	TRBJ2-7	TGTGCCAGCAGTCAAACGACTAGCGGGATGAATAAGCAGTACTTC	CASSQTTSGMNKQYF
TRBV7-8	few	TRBD1	TRBJ1-2	TGTGCCAGCAGCCCGATCCAGGGGGGTAACTATGGCTACACCTTC	CASSPIQGGNYGYTF
TRBV9	.	TRBD2	TRBJ2-7	TGTGCCAGCAGCGCCGGGACTACCCCTGACGAGCAGTACTTC	CASSAGTTPDEQYF
TRBV30	.	.	TRBJ2-4	TGTGCCTGGAGCGATGAGACAACCGCTCAAAACATTCAGTACTTC	CAWSDETTAQNIQYF
TRBV6-5	.	TRBD2	TRBJ2-5	TGTGCCAGCAGCTTACCGGGAGGGGAGACCCAGTACTTC	CASSLPGGETQYF
TRBV27	.	.	TRBJ2-7	TGTGCCAGCAGAGGGGGGGCCTTAGCGCAAGGGGCTTACGAGCAGTACTTC	CASRGGALAQGAYEQYF
TRBV25-1	once	TRBD2	TRBJ2-7	TGTGCCAGCACCCGAGCGGGAGGGCCAGTTTACGAGCAGTACTTC	CASTRAGGPVYEQYF
TRBV28	.	.	TRBJ1-4	TGTGCCAGCGCCAAGGGAGGGGACGGTGAAAAACTGTTTTTT	CASAKGGDGEKLFF
TRBV19	.	.	TRBJ2-3	TGTGCCAGTAGTATCCACGCCCAGGGGCCAGATACGCAGTATTTT	CASSIHAQGPDTQYF
TRBV27	.	TRBD1	TRBJ2-1	TGTGCCAGCAGTCCCAGACAGGGCTATGAGCAGTTCTTC	CASSPRQGYEQFF
TRBV5-1	.	.	TRBJ2-2	TGCGCCAGCAGCTTGGAGCAGGGGGGATCCGGGGAGCTGTTTTTT	CASSLEQGGSGELFF
TRBV5-1	once	TRBD2	TRBJ2-2	TGCGCCAGCACAAAGGGACTAGCGGGAGCTCGCGGCACCGGGGAGCTGTTTTTT	CASTKGLAGARGTGELFF
TRBV10-1	few	TRBD1	TRBJ1-1	TGCGCCAGCAGTGACTACCGGGACAGCTTTCACACTGAAGCTTTCTTT	CASSDYRDSFHTEAFF
TRBV20-1	.	.	TRBJ2-7	TGCAGTACGCCCACAGAGTACGAGCAGTACTTC	CSTPTEYEQYF
TRBV7-2	.	TRBD2	TRBJ2-7	TGTGCCAGCAGCTCCGCAGCGGGAGAACTCTACGAGCAGTACTTC	CASSSAAGELYEQYF
TRBV7-9	.	TRBD1	TRBJ2-2	TGTGCCAGCAGCTTCGGTTCCGCAGGGGGCGCGGATGGGGAGCTGTTTTTT	CASSFGSAGGADGELFF
TRBV7-8	.	.	TRBJ2-7	TGTGCCAGCAGCGCTTACAAATACGAGCAGTACTTC	CASSAYKYEQYF
TRBV5-1	.	TRBD1	TRBJ2-2	TGCGCCAGCAGCCCCGGTAGGGGGCTCACCGGGGAGCTGTTTTTT	CASSPGRGLTGELFF
TRBV6-5	.	.	TRBJ2-2	TGTGCCAGCAGTTATCTACAGGGTGCCGGGGAGCTGTTTTTT	CASSYLQGAGELFF